One and the same sample provided the 2 T cell receptor beta chains below, sequenced in a study of T cell repertoires in cytomegalovirus infection. MiXCR, applied by TCRdb to the reads, yields one record per CDR3 protein. The sample lists some 270,000 distinct CDR3 sequences, roughly a fifth occurring once. The antigens these receptors bind are not known. Material: cultured PBMCs, obtained from culture after CMV antigen stimulation. The receptors here all came from a human donor in good health (CMV status not recorded). Some clones in this sample may be carry-over from other donors' samples.

The gene calls are TRBV9 and TRBJ1-5, with D maybe TRBD1 (5 bases). Germline V lookup: CDR1 SGDLS, CDR2 YYNGEE. V was trimmed by 0 bases and J by 2 bases, leaving 9 bases between them. CDR3 size: 15 residues. The CDR3 bases are TGTGCCAGCAGCGTAGGGGGCGCGGGCAATCAGCCCCAGCATTTT. Translating gives CASSVGGAGNQPQHF.

This clonotype occurred a few times. CDR3: CASSTGFETQYF. The CDR3 DNA sequence: TGTGCCAGTAGTACGGGTTTTGAGACCCAGTACTTC. The gene calls are TRBV19 and TRBJ2-5; D gene unclear. From germline, CDR1 is LNHDA and CDR2 SQIVND (reference sequence). Trimming left V 4 bases short and J 5 bases short, with 8 bases between. The length of the CDR3 is 12 residues.